These 5 T cell receptor beta chains were all obtained from the same sample, sequenced in a study of neurological immune-mediated disorders. TCRdb recomputed calls from the 5' RACE reads with MiXCR, one row per CDR3 protein. The table includes tens of thousands of distinct CDR3 sequences, 3.5% detected once. Sequenced material: PBMCs. Every receptor here comes from a woman aged 50 to 60 with multiple sclerosis.

This clonotype was recorded a few times. The chain carries TRBV5-1 and TRBJ2-2, with D perhaps TRBD2 (5 bases). Germline CDR1 and CDR2: SGHRS and YFSETQ. There are 12 residues in the CDR3. Trimming removed 5 bases from V and 3 bases from J, with 5 bases in between. The CDR3 loop reads CASRLDTGELFF. The CDR3 DNA reads TGCGCCAGCAGACTAGACACCGGGGAGCTGTTTTTT.

This clonotype was counted many times. The J gene is TRBJ2-1, the V gene TRBV4-1; 11 bases are a match to TRBD2. The V and J ends lost 2 bases and 7 bases, in that order; junction bases with no gene match: 4. Per germline, CDR1 MGHRA and CDR2 YSYEKL. This CDR3 comprises 15 residues. The CDR3 nucleotides read TGCGCCAGCAGCCAACTTAGCGGGGGGGCGAATGAGCAGTTCTTC. It codes for CASSQLSGGANEQFF.

This clonotype has ten or more counts. V gene TRBV12-3 or TRBV12-4 combines with J gene TRBJ2-7; tentative D call: TRBD1 (6 bases). The ends were cut back, 6 bases at V and 1 base at J, with 10 bases in the middle. The CDR3 sequence is 13 residues long. CDR3 region: CASSSQGSYEQYF. The DNA for the CDR3 is TGTGCCAGCAGCTCGCAGGGGTCCTACGAGCAGTACTTC.

This clonotype came up many times. The rearrangement uses TRBV5-1 and TRBJ1-1, with a weak D call TRBD1 (6 bases). V dropped 0 bases and J dropped 3 bases, with 15 bases sitting between them. Germline CDR1 reads SGHRS; CDR2 reads YFSETQ. The CDR3 contains 16 residues. CDR3 bases: TGCGCCAGCAGCTTGGTAGTGGGGGCCGGGGACACTGAAGCTTTCTTT. It is translated as CASSLVVGAGDTEAFF.

This clonotype was found many times. V is TRBV20-1 and J is TRBJ1-4; tentative D call: TRBD1 (5 bases). The CDR3 totals 14 residues. The V end lost 2 bases, the J end lost 8 bases, and 15 bases lay between the germline ends. Germline CDR1 reads DFQATT; CDR2 reads SNEGSKA (reference sequence). CDR3 protein: CSARYGRVTEKLFF. In DNA, the CDR3 is TGCAGTGCTAGATATGGCAGGGTTACCGAAAAACTGTTTTTT.